One and the same sample provided the 10 T cell receptor beta chains below, sequenced in a study of cytomegalovirus exposure and HLA in healthy donors. It was with 60 Vbeta and 13 Jbeta primers that the PCR ran. Profiling relied on immunoSEQ multiplex PCR, and the TCRdb table lists in-frame clones only, not all of them. The sample has about 100,000 clones, 84% seen once. The sample taken for sequencing was PBMCs. The receptors originated from a woman aged 18 to 35 in good health and CMV-seronegative.

The chain joins TRBV7-8 to TRBJ1-5; 9 nucleotides agree with TRBD1. Germline trimming cut 1 base from V and 0 bases from J; bases unmatched to any gene: 7. CDR3 size: 18 residues. Per germline, CDR1 SGHVS and CDR2 FQNEAQ. The CDR3 protein is CASSLGPLDRGSNQPQHF. The DNA of the CDR3 is TGTGCCAGCAGCTTAGGGCCCCTGGACAGGGGTAGCAATCAGCCCCAGCATTTT.

The chain uses TRBV5-8 and TRBJ1-2; 11 nucleotides match TRBD1. The CDR3 totals 16 residues. J lost 4 bases, V lost 3 bases, and 8 bases had no gene match. Germline V lookup: CDR1 SGHTS, CDR2 YDEGEE. The CDR3 spells CASSSGQGEIGYGYTF. CDR3 DNA sequence: TGTGCCAGCAGCTCGGGACAGGGGGAGATAGGCTATGGCTACACCTTC.

This clone came up a few times. This chain links TRBV6-1 with TRBJ2-3, with D possibly TRBD2 on 6 matching bases. Germline V gene lookup returns CDR1 MNHNS and CDR2 SASEGT. Trimming took off 4 bases at V and 2 bases at J, with 16 bases between the two ends. The CDR3 runs to 16 residues. CDR3 nucleotide sequence: TGTGCCAGCAGTGTTTTGCGGGACCGATACACAGATACGCAGTATTTT. This translates into CASSVLRDRYTDTQYF.

This chain links TRBV19 with TRBJ1-4; D gene uncertain. With 6 bases removed from V and 4 bases from J, the gap between germline ends came to 12 bases. The CDR3 has 14 residues. The germline gives CDR1 LNHDA, CDR2 SQIVND (reference sequence). CDR3 protein: CASRKTSGNEKLFF. In nucleotides, the CDR3 is TGTGCCAGTAGAAAGACCTCGGGTAATGAAAAACTGTTTTTT. Together with reference TRBV19 and TRBJ1-4, the CDR3 gives the full variable domain: DGGITQSPKYLFRKEGQNVTLSCEQNLNHDAMYWYRQDPGQGLRLIYYSQIVNDFQKGDIAEGYSVSREKKESFPLTVTSAQKNPTAFYLCASRKTSGNEKLFFGSGTQLSVL.

The rearrangement uses TRBV19 and TRBJ1-6; TRBD1 agrees at 7 bases. The length of the CDR3 is 14 residues. Trimming at V came to 5 bases and at J to 9 bases, leaving 7 bases not matched to a gene. Germline V lookup: CDR1 LNHDA, CDR2 SQIVND (reference sequence). The CDR3 DNA reads TGTGCCAGTAGTCGCGACAGGGAAGTTTCACCCCTCCACTTT. As protein: CASSRDREVSPLHF.

The J gene is TRBJ2-1, the V gene TRBV12-5; 8 bases are a match to TRBD1. Germline assignment: CDR1 LGHNT and CDR2 FRNRAP. The CDR3 length is 15 residues. Losses at the gene ends were 5 bases for V and 2 bases for J; bases not matched to a gene: 5. Here the CDR3 reads CASGLGQGTYNEQFF. CDR3 DNA sequence: TGTGCTAGTGGTCTCGGACAGGGAACCTACAATGAGCAGTTCTTC.

The chain carries TRBV21-1 and TRBJ2-7; the table's D call, TRBD2, was not checked against the DNA. TRBV21-1 is listed as a pseudogene. The CDR3 is 18 residues long. CDR3 bases: TGTGCCAGCAGCAACAATCTAGCGGGGGTCCCCCGAGCCTACGAGCAGTACTTC. It encodes CASSNNLAGVPRAYEQYF.

This chain joins TRBV6-5 and TRBJ1-2, with D uncertain. Trimming took off 0 bases at V and 7 bases at J, with 9 bases between the two ends. This CDR3 is built from 13 residues. Germline V gene data show CDR1 as MNHEY and CDR2 as SVGAGI. The CDR3 DNA reads as TGTGCCAGCAGTTACTCGACGGGTCCTGGCTACACCTTC. It specifies CASSYSTGPGYTF.

The chain is built from TRBV14 and TRBJ2-7; D perhaps matches TRBD1 (5 bases). CDR3 size: 16 residues. The germline V gene encodes CDR1 SGHDN and CDR2 FVKESK. Trimming stripped 1 base from V and 3 bases from J, with 16 bases between. CDR3 sequence: CASSQVSRGRLYEQYF. The DNA for the CDR3 is TGTGCCAGCAGCCAAGTTAGTAGGGGAAGACTCTACGAGCAGTACTTC.

This sequence joins TRBV5-1 and TRBJ2-3, with 8 bases that match TRBD2. The V gene end was trimmed by 2 bases and the J gene end by 5 bases; junction bases not matched to a gene: 7. This CDR3 comprises 15 residues. CDR1 SGHRS and CDR2 YFSETQ come from the germline V gene. In nucleotides, the CDR3 is TGCGCCAGCAGCTTACAGCGGGAGATAGTAGATACGCAGTATTTT. Protein sequence: CASSLQREIVDTQYF.